This record covers a single T cell receptor beta chain. The sample is drawn from a study of blood T cell repertoires in COVID-19. Across the study: Samples representing acute and convalescent COVID-19 were sourced from the United States, Italy and Spain. PBMCs, B-cell-depleted T cells, or T cells were the source of the cDNA or gDNA that made up the material.

CDR3 length: 15 amino acids. Germline CDR1 and CDR2: MNHEY and SVGEGT. V was clipped by 4 bases and J by 4 bases; unmatched bases: 2. As originally analysed: Amplifying reference gene primers gave estimates of nucleated cell counts. Profiling relied on immunoSEQ multiplex PCR, and the TCRdb table lists in-frame clones only, not all of them. V and J calls and clone size are those listed in that table; D and trimming were worked out from the DNA. The sample lists about 74,000 clones, 88% occurring once. This sequence originates from a woman of 80 years or more with acute or convalescent COVID-19. The chain combines TRBV6-2 or TRBV6-3 with TRBJ2-2; 11 bases fit TRBD1. The source material was peripheral blood. CDR3 residues: CASSWTGGGTGELFF. CDR3 DNA sequence: TGTGCCAGCAGTTGGACAGGGGGCGGCACCGGGGAGCTGTTTTTT.